The 9 T cell receptor beta chains below were found in one sample sequenced in a study of siplizumab effects on memory and regulatory T cells (dated by TCRdb to between 2019 and 2020). Libraries came from the immunoSEQ multiplex PCR assay. What TCRdb holds here is the immuneACCESS table cut down to in-frame rearrangements. Part of the clones is not present; checked against another copy, under half of the missing clones reflect an unresolved V gene, and the others are unexplained. The sample table shows some 110,000 clones, and 85% to 95% are seen once. 0.32% of the sample lies in the top ten. The sequencing sample was made of CD4+ T cells sorted from blood. Receptor source: a human donor in good health.

The V gene is TRBV7-9, the J gene TRBJ2-3, with D tentatively TRBD2 (6 bases). Germline V gene lookup returns CDR1 SEHNR and CDR2 FQNEAQ (reference sequence). Trimming left V 0 bases short and J 2 bases short, with 18 bases between. The CDR3 has 18 residues. The CDR3: CASSLAVLVGLNTDTQYF. CDR3 nucleotides: TGTGCCAGCAGCTTAGCGGTTCTAGTGGGACTCAACACAGATACGCAGTATTTT.

The chain has TRBV7-8 and TRBJ1-6; unclear D gene. The CDR3 covers 16 residues. Germline CDR1 reads SGHVS; CDR2 reads FQNEAQ. V lost 1 base and J lost 0, with 7 bases in between. The CDR3 DNA follows: TGTGCCAGCAGCTTAGGGCAGAGCTCCTATAATTCACCCCTCCACTTT. Translating it yields CASSLGQSSYNSPLHF.

This sequence joins TRBV29-1 and TRBJ2-1; 8 bases map to TRBD1. The CDR3 runs to 13 residues. Germline V CDR1 and CDR2: SQVTM, ANQGSEA. The ends lost 6 bases at V and 8 bases at J; junction bases unmatched: 9. For the CDR3, the DNA is TGCAGCGTCCTGGACAGGGCTAAGTATGAGCAGTTCTTC. Translation gives CSVLDRAKYEQFF.

The chain carries TRBV5-4 and TRBJ2-7; D might be TRBD1 (7 bases). The CDR3 has 15 amino acids. The V and J ends lost 3 bases and 5 bases respectively, with 18 bases between them. CDR1 is SGHNT and CDR2 is YYREEE in the germline V gene (reference sequence). CDR3 nucleotide sequence: TGTGCCAGCAGCTGGGGCGGACAGGAGGGACACGAGCAGTACTTC. Translation gives CASSWGGQEGHEQYF.

The chain recombines TRBV7-9 with TRBJ2-5; 10 bases are a match to TRBD1. Trimming removed 8 bases from V and 3 bases from J; junction bases left unmatched: 6. Germline CDR1 is SEHNR and CDR2 is FQNEAQ (reference sequence). The CDR3 runs to 14 residues. The CDR3 bases are TGTGCCAGCCGAAGGACAGGGGGAAAAGAGACCCAGTACTTC. It codes for CASRRTGGKETQYF.

This clone came up once. This chain uses TRBV6-1 with TRBJ1-1; D gene uncertain. The germline V and J ends were trimmed by 5 bases and 6 bases, with 7 bases remaining between them. CDR3 length: 11 amino acids. Germline CDR1 is MNHNS and CDR2 is SASEGT. DNA for the CDR3: TGTGCCAGCAGTTTGAGGGCTGAAGCTTTCTTT. It encodes CASSLRAEAFF.

The CDR3 is CASSSTGRNQPQHF. DNA for the CDR3: TGTGCCAGCAGCTCGACAGGGAGGAATCAGCCCCAGCATTTT. V usage is TRBV7-2 and J usage is TRBJ1-5, with TRBD1 matching over 7 bases. V was pared by 4 bases and J by 4 bases, with 4 bases of the junction left unmatched. Germline V lookup: CDR1 SGHTA, CDR2 FQGNSA. The CDR3 contains 14 residues.

The rearrangement uses TRBV2 and TRBJ2-3; TRBD2 agrees at 8 bases. CDR3 length: 15 residues. Unmatched junction bases numbered 10, after V lost 7 bases and J lost 4 bases. The germline gives CDR1 SNHLY, CDR2 FYNNEI. The CDR3 sequence: CASNKGGRIADTQYF. CDR3 coding DNA: TGTGCCAGCAATAAAGGCGGGAGGATCGCAGATACGCAGTATTTT.

The genes are TRBV28 and TRBJ2-7; D not certain. Germline values: CDR1 MDHEN, CDR2 SYDVKM. The CDR3 has 13 amino acids. V shed 4 bases and J shed 3 bases, with 10 bases lying between them. The CDR3 region is CASSSTAGYEQYF. CDR3 bases: TGTGCCAGCAGTTCCACAGCTGGCTACGAGCAGTACTTC.